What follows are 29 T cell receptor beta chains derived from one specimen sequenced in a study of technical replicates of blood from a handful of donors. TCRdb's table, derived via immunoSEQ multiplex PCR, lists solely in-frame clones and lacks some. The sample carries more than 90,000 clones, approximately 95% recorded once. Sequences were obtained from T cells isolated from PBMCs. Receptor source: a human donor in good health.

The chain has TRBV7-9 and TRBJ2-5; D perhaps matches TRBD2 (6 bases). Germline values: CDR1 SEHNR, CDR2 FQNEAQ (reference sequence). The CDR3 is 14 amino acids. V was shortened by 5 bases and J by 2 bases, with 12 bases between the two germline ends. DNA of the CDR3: TGTGCCAGCAGCCCGGGACTGGTGCAAGAGACCCAGTACTTC. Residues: CASSPGLVQETQYF.

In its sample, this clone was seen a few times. DNA of the CDR3: TGCGCCAGCAGCCAAGATAGAGGGATGGGGTCCAATCAGCCCCAGCATTTT. It codes for CASSQDRGMGSNQPQHF. The chain uses TRBV4-3 and TRBJ1-5; D call uncertain. The CDR3 is 17 amino acids. Per germline, CDR1 LGHNA and CDR2 YSLEER. V was shortened by 0 bases and J by 3 bases, with 15 bases between the two germline ends.

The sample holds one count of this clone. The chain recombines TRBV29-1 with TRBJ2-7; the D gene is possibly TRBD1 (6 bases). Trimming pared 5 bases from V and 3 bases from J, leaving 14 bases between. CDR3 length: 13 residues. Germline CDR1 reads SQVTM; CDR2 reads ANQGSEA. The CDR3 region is CSVKTGLGYEQYF. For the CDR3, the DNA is TGCAGCGTTAAAACAGGGTTGGGCTACGAGCAGTACTTC.

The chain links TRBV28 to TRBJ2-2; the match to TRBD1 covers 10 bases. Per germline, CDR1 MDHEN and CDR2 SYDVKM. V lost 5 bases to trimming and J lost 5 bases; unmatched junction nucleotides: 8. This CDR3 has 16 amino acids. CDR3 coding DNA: TGTGCCAGCAGTGGAGCCGGGACAGGGGCAACCGGGGAGCTGTTTTTT. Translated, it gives CASSGAGTGATGELFF. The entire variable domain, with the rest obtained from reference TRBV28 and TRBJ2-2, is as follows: DVKVTQSSRYLVKRTGEKVFLECVQDMDHENMFWYRQDPGLGLRLIYFSYDVKMKEKGDIPEGYSVSREKKERFSLILESASTNQTSMYLCASSGAGTGATGELFFGEGSRLTVL.

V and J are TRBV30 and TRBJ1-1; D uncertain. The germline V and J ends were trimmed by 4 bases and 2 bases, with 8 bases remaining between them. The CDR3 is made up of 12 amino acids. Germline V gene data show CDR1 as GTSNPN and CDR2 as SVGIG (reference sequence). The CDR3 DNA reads TGTGCCTGGAACATCCCAAACACTGAAGCTTTCTTT. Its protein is CAWNIPNTEAFF. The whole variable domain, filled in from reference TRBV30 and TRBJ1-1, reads SQTIHQWPATLVQPVGSPLSLECTVEGTSNPNLYWYRQAAGRGLQLLFYSVGIGQISSEVPQNLSASRPQDRQFILSSKKLLLSDSGFYLCAWNIPNTEAFFGQGTRLTVV.

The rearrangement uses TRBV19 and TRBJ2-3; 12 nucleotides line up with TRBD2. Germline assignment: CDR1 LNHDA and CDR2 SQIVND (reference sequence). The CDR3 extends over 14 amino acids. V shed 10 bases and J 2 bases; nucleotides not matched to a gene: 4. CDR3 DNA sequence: TGTGCCACTAGCGGGAGGGCCGACACAGATACGCAGTATTTT. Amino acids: CATSGRADTDTQYF. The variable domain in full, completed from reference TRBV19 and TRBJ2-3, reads DGGITQSPKYLFRKEGQNVTLSCEQNLNHDAMYWYRQDPGQGLRLIYYSQIVNDFQKGDIAEGYSVSREKKESFPLTVTSAQKNPTAFYLCATSGRADTDTQYFGPGTRLTVL.

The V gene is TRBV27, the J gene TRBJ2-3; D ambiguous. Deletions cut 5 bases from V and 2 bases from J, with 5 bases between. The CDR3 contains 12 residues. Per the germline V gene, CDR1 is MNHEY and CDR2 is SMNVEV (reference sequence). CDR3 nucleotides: TGTGCCAGCAGTCTAATCACAGATACGCAGTATTTT. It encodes CASSLITDTQYF.

The CDR3 DNA follows: TGTGCCAGCAGTGAACTGGGCAACACTGAAGCTTTCTTT. Its translation: CASSELGNTEAFF. This chain uses TRBV25-1 with TRBJ1-1; D gene uncertain. Germline CDR1 MGHDK, CDR2 SYGVNS. CDR3 length equals 13 residues. V lost 2 bases, J lost 2 bases, and 6 bases lay in between.

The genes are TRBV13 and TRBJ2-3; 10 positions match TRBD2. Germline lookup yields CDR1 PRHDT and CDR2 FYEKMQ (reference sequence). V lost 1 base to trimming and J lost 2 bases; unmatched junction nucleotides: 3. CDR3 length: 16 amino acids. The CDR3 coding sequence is TGTGCCAGCAGCTTAGCTAGCGGGAGTCCCACAGATACGCAGTATTTT. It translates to CASSLASGSPTDTQYF.

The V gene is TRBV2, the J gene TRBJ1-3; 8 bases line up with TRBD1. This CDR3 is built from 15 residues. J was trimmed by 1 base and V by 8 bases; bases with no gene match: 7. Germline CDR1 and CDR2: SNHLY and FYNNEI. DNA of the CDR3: TGTGCCAGCGTAACAGGGGGTGCTTCTGGAAACACCATATATTTT. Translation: CASVTGGASGNTIYF.

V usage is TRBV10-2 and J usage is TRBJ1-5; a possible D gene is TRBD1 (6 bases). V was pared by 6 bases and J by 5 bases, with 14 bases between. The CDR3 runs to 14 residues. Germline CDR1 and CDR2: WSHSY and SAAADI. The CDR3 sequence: CASRNGQRHQPQHF. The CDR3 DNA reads TGCGCCAGCAGAAACGGACAGAGACATCAGCCCCAGCATTTT.

CDR3 sequence (DNA): TGTGCCAGCAGCGGACGGAGTAGGGACATTCGAACCTCCCCTCAAGAGACCCAGTACTTC. This sequence encodes CASSGRSRDIRTSPQETQYF. The chain is built from TRBV9 and TRBJ2-5, with TRBD1 as a possible D gene (6 bases). The V end lost 3 bases, the J end lost 2 bases, and 29 bases lay between the germline ends. Germline CDR1 is SGDLS and CDR2 is YYNGEE. This CDR3 region has 20 residues.

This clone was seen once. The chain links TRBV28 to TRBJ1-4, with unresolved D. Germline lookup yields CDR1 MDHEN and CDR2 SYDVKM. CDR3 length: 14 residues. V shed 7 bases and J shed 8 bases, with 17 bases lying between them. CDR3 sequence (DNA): TGTGCCAGCACCCTGGGGAGGGTTGGGGAAAAACTGTTTTTT. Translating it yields CASTLGRVGEKLFF.

The CDR3 region is CASSTSGQETQYF. The CDR3 DNA reads TGTGCCAGCAGCACTAGCGGGCAAGAGACCCAGTACTTC. The genes are TRBV7-8 and TRBJ2-5, with 9 bases that match TRBD2. V shed 5 bases, J shed 2 bases, and the junction held 0 bases outside the gene matches. Germline loops: CDR1 SGHVS, CDR2 FQNEAQ. The CDR3 covers 13 residues.

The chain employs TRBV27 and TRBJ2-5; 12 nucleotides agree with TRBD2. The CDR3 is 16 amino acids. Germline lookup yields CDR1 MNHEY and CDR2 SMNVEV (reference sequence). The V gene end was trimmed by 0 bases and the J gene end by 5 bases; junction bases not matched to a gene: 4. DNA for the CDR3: TGTGCCAGCAGTTTATCGGCTAGCGGGAGGGCGGAGACCCAGTACTTC. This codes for CASSLSASGRAETQYF.

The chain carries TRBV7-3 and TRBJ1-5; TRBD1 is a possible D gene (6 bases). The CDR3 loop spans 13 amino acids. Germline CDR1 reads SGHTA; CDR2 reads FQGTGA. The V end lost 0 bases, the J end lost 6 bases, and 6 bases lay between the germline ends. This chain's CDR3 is CASSLTGGQPQHF. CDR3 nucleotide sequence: TGTGCCAGCAGCTTAACAGGGGGTCAGCCCCAGCATTTT.

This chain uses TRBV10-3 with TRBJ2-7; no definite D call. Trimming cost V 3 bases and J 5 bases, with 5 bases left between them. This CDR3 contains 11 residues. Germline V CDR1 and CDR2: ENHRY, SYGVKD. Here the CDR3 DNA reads TGTGCCATCAGTGAACAAGACGAGCAGTACTTC. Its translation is CAISEQDEQYF.

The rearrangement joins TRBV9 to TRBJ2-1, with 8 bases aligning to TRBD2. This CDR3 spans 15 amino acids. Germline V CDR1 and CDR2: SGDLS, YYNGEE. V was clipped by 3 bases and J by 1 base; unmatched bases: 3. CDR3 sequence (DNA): TGTGCCAGCAGCGAGAGCGGGAGTTCCTACAATGAGCAGTTCTTC. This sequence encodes CASSESGSSYNEQFF.

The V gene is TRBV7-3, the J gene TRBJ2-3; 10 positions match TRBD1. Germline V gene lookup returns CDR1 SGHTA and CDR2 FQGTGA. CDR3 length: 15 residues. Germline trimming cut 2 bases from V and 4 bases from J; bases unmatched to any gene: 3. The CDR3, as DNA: TGTGCCAGCAGCTTACTGGGACAGGGGTCAGATACGCAGTATTTT. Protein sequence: CASSLLGQGSDTQYF.

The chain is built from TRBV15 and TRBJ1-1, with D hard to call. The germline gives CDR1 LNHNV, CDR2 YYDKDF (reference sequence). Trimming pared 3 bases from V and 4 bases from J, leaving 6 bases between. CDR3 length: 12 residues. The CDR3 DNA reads TGTGCCACCAGCAGCACGGGCACTGAAGCTTTCTTT. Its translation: CATSSTGTEAFF.

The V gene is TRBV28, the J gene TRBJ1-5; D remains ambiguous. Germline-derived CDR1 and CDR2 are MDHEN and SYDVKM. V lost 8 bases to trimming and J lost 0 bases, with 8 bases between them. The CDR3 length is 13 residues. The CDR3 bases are TGTGCCAGCGAGGGTTATAGCAATCAGCCCCAGCATTTT. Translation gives CASEGYSNQPQHF.

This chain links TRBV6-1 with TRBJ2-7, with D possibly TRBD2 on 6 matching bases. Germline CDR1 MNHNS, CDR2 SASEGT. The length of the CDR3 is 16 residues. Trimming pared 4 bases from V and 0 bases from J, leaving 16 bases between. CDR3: CASSGWAGGPSYEQYF. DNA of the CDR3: TGTGCCAGCAGTGGCTGGGCAGGAGGGCCCTCCTACGAGCAGTACTTC.

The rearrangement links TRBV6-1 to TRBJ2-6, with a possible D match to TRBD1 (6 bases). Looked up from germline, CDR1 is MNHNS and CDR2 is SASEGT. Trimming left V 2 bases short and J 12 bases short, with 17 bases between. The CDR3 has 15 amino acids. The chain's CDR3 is CASSESTGIKRVLTF. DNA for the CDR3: TGTGCCAGCAGTGAATCTACAGGGATTAAGCGCGTCCTGACTTTC.

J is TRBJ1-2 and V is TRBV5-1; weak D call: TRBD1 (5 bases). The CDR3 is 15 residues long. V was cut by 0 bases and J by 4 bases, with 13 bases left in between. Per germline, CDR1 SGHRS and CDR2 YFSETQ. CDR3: CASSLVTGLSYGYTF. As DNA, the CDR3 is TGCGCCAGCAGCTTGGTAACAGGTCTTAGCTATGGCTACACCTTC.

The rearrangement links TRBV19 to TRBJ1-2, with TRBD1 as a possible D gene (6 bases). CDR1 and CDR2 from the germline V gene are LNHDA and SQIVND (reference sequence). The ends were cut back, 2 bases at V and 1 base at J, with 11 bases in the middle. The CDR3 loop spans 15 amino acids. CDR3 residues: CASSITPGVNYGYTF. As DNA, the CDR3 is TGTGCCAGTAGTATAACGCCAGGGGTTAACTATGGCTACACCTTC.

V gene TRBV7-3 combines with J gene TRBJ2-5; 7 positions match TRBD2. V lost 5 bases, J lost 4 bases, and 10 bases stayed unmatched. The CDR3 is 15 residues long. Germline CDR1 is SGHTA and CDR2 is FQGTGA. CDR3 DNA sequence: TGTGCCAGCAGCCCCTCCTTCGGGAGGTTAGAGACCCAGTACTTC. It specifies CASSPSFGRLETQYF. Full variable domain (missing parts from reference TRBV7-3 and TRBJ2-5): GAGVSQTPSNKVTEKGKYVELRCDPISGHTALYWYRQSLGQGPEFLIYFQGTGAADDSGLPNDRFFAVRPEGSVSTLKIQRTERGDSAVYLCASSPSFGRLETQYFGPGTRLLVL.

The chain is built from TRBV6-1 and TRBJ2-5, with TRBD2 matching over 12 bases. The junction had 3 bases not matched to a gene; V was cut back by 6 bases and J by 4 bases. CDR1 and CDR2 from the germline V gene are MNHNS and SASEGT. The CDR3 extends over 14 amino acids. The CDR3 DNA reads TGTGCCAGCAGCCAGGGACTAGCGGGAGAGACCCAGTACTTC. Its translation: CASSQGLAGETQYF.

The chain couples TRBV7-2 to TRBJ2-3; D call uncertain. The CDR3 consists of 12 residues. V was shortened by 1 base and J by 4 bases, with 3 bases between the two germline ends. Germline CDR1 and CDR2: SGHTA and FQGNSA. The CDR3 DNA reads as TGTGCCAGCAGCTTAGTCGCAGATACGCAGTATTTT. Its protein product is CASSLVADTQYF.

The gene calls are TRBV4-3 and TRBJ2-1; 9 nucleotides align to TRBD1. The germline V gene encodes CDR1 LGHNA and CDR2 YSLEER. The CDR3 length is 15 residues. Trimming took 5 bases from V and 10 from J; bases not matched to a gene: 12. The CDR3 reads CASSSPGQGVWEQFF. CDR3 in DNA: TGCGCCAGCAGCTCACCGGGACAGGGAGTTTGGGAGCAGTTCTTC.